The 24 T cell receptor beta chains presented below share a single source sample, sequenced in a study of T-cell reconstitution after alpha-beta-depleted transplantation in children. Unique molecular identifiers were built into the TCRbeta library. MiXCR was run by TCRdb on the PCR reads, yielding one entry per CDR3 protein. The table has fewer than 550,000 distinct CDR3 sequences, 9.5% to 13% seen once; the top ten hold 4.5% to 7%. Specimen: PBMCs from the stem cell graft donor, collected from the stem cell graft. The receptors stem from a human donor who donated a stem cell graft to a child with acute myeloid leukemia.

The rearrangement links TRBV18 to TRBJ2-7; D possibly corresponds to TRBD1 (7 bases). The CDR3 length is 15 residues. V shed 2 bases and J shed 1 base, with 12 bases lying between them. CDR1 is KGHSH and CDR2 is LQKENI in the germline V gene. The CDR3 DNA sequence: TGTGCCAGCTCACCAAGCCAGGGGGGATCCTACGAGCAGTACTTC. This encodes CASSPSQGGSYEQYF.

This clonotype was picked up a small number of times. CDR3 nucleotide sequence: TGTGCCAGCAGCCAAGACTGGGTTGGCGAGCAGTACTTC. This codes for CASSQDWVGEQYF. The genes are TRBV14 and TRBJ2-7; D uncertain. Germline CDR1 is SGHDN and CDR2 is FVKESK. This CDR3 comprises 13 residues. Trimming left V 0 bases short and J 6 bases short, with 9 bases between.

This chain's CDR3 is CSARTSGSDTQYF. CDR3 in DNA: TGCAGTGCGAGGACTAGCGGGAGTGATACGCAGTATTTT. V is TRBV20-1 and J is TRBJ2-3; TRBD2 matches 13 bases. Trimming cost V 6 bases and J 6 bases; bases outside gene matches: 3. This CDR3 is 13 amino acids long. CDR1 is DFQATT and CDR2 is SNEGSKA in the germline V gene (reference sequence).

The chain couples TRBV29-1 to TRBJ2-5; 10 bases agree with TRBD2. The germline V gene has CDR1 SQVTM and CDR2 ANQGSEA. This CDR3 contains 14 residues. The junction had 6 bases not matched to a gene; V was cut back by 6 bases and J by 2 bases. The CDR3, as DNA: TGCAGCGTGAGGGGACTAGCGATTCAAGAGACCCAGTACTTC. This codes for CSVRGLAIQETQYF.

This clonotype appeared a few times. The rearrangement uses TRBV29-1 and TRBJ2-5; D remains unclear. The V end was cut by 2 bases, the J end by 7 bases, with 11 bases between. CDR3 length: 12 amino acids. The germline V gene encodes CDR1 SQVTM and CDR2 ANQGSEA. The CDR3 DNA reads TGCAGCGTTGAAAGACCACCAGGGACCCAGTACTTC. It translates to CSVERPPGTQYF.

The chain's CDR3 is CASSQAPAYYGYTF. DNA for the CDR3: TGTGCCAGCAGCCAAGCCCCAGCCTACTATGGCTACACCTTC. The chain combines TRBV3-1 with TRBJ1-2; D is uncertain. The CDR3 is 14 residues long. Germline V lookup: CDR1 LGHDT, CDR2 YNNKEL (reference sequence). The V end lost 1 base, the J end lost 3 bases, and 9 bases lay between the germline ends.

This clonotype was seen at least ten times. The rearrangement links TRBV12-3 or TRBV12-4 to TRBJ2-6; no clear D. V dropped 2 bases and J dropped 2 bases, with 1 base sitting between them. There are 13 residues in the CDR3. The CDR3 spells CASSLPGANVLTF. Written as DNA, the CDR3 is TGTGCCAGCAGTTTACCTGGGGCCAACGTCCTGACTTTC.

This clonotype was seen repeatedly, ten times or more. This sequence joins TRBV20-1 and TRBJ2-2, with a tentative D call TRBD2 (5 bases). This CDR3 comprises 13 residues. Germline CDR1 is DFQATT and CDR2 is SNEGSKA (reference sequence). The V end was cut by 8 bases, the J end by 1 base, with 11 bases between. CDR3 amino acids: CSTAGENTGELFF. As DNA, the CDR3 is TGCAGTACCGCCGGGGAGAACACCGGGGAGCTGTTTTTT.

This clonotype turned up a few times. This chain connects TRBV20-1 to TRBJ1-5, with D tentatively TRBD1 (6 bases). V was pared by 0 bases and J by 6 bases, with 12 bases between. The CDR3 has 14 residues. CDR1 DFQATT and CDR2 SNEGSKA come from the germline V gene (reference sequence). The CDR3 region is CSAREQGFPQPQHF. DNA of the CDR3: TGCAGTGCTAGAGAGCAGGGGTTCCCTCAGCCCCAGCATTTT.

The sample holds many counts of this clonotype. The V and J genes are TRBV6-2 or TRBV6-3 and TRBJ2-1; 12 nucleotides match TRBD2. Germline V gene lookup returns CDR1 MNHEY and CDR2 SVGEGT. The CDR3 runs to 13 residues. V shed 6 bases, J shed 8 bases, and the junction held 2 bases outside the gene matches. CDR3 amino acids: CASRASGRDEQFF. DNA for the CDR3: TGTGCCAGCAGGGCTAGCGGGAGGGATGAGCAGTTCTTC.

The CDR3 DNA follows: TGTGCCAGCAGGTCACCGGGACTGAGCACAGATACGCAGTATTTT. Translation: CASRSPGLSTDTQYF. The chain recombines TRBV12-3 or TRBV12-4 with TRBJ2-3; D is possibly TRBD2 (6 bases). The CDR3 totals 15 residues. The V end lost 6 bases, the J end lost 0 bases, and 13 bases lay between the germline ends.

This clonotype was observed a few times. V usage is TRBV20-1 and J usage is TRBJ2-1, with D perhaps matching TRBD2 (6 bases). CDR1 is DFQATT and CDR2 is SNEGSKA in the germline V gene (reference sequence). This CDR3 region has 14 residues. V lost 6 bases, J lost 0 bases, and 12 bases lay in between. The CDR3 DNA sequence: TGCAGTGCGGTCGACGGGAGCTCCTACAATGAGCAGTTCTTC. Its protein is CSAVDGSSYNEQFF.

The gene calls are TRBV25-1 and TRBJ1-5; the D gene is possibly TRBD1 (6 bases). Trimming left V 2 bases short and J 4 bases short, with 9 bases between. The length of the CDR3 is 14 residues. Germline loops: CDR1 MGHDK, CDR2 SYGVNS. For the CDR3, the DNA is TGTGCCAGCAGTGAACCAGGGGCGAATCAGCCCCAGCATTTT. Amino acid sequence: CASSEPGANQPQHF.

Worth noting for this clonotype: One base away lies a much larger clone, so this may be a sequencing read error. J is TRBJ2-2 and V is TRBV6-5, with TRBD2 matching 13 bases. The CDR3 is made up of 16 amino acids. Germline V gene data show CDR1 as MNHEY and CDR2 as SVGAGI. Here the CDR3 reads CASSYSTSGRAGEQFF. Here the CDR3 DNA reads TGTGCCAGCAGTTACTCAACTAGCGGGAGGGCCGGGGAGCAGTTTTTT.

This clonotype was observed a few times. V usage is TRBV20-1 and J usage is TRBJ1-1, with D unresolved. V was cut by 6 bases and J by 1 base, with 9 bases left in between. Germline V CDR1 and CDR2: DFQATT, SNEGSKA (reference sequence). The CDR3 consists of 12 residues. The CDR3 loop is CSAKRQNTEAFF. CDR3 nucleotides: TGCAGTGCCAAAAGACAGAACACTGAAGCTTTCTTT.

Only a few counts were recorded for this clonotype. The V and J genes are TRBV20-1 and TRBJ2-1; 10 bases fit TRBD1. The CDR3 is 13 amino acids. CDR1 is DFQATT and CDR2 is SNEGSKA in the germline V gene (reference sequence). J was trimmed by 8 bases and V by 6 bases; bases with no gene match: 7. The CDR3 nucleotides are TGCAGTGCGGCCGGGACAGGGGTGCATGAGCAGTTCTTC. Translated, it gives CSAAGTGVHEQFF.

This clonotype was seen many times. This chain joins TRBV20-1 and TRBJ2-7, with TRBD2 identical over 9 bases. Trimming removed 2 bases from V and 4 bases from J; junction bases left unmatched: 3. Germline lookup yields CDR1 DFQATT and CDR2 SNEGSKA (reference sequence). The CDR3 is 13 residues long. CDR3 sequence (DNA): TGCAGTGCTAGACACCTAGCGGGATACGAGCAGTACTTC. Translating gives CSARHLAGYEQYF.

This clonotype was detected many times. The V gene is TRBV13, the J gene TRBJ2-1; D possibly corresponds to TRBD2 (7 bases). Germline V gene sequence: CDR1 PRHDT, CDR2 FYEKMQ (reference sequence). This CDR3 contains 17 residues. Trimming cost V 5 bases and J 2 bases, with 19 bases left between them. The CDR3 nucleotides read TGTGCCAGCAGCACACACGAAGGGGGGGGCCCCTACAATGAGCAGTTCTTC. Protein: CASSTHEGGGPYNEQFF.

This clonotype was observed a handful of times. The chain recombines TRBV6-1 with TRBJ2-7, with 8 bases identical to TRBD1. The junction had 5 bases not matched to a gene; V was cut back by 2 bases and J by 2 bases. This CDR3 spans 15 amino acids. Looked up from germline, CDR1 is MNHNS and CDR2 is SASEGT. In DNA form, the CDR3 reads TGTGCCAGCAGTGAATATTGGACAGGGACCTACGAGCAGTACGTC. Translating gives CASSEYWTGTYEQYV.

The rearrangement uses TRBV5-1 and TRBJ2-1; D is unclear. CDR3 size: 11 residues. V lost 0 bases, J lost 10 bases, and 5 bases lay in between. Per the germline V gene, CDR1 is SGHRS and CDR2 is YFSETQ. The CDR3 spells CASSLAREQFF. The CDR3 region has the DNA TGCGCCAGCAGCTTGGCCCGGGAGCAGTTCTTC. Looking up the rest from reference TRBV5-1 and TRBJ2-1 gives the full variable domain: KAGVTQTPRYLIKTRGQQVTLSCSPISGHRSVSWYQQTPGQGLQFLFEYFSETQRNKGNFPGRFSGRQFSNSRSEMNVSTLELGDSALYLCASSLAREQFFGPGTRLTVL.

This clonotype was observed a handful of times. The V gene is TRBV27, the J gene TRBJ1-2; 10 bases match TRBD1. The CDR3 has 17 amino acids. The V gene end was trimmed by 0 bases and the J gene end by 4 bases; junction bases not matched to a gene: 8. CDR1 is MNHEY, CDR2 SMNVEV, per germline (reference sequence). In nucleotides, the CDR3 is TGTGCCAGCAGTTTATCCCTGGGGACAGGGGATATCTATGGCTACACCTTC. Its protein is CASSLSLGTGDIYGYTF.

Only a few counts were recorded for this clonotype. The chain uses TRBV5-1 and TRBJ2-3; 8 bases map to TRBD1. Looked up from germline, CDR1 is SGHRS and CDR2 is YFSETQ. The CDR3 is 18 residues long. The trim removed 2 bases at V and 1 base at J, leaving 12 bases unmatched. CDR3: CASSLTPPQGVGTDTQYF. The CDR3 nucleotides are TGCGCCAGCAGCTTAACCCCCCCACAGGGGGTCGGCACAGATACGCAGTATTTT. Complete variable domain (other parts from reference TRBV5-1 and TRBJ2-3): KAGVTQTPRYLIKTRGQQVTLSCSPISGHRSVSWYQQTPGQGLQFLFEYFSETQRNKGNFPGRFSGRQFSNSRSEMNVSTLELGDSALYLCASSLTPPQGVGTDTQYFGPGTRLTVL.

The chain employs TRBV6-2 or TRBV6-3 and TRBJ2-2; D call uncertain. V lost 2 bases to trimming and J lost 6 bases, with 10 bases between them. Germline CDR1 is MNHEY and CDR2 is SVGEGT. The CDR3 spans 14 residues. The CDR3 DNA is TGTGCCAGCAGTTACCCCCTCCCACCCGGGGAGCTGTTTTTT. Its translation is CASSYPLPPGELFF.

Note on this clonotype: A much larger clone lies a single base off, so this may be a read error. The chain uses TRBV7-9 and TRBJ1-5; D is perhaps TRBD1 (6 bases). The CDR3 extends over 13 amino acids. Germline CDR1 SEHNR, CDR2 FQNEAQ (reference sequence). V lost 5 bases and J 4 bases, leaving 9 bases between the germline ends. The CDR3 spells CASSIGQNQPQHF. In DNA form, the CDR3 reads TGTGCCAGCAGCATAGGACAGAATCAGCCCCAGCATTTT.